The subject of this entry is one TCR beta chain. This clonotype was recorded a few times. Which antigen it targets is not known. The record has no base qualities; no much larger clone is one base away. Receptors were amplified or captured by RT-PCR. For sequencing, an Illumina HiSeq 2500 was employed. TCRdb ran its own pipeline on the public reads, namely fastp trimming at Q25 and MiXCR clone calling, and kept in-frame beta chains. Rows with a matching CDR3 protein are joined into one entry that keeps the most common DNA and genes. The sample table records about 650,000 distinct CDR3 sequences; 12% to 15% of these occur just once. The leading ten clones occupy 7.6% of the sample. This sample was taken from a study of response to subunit inactivated influenza vaccine (dated by TCRdb to 2016 to 2019). For the wider study: The study used deep quantitative T cell receptor repertoire profiling to track responses to a trivalent subunit inactivated influenza vaccine.

What the authors observed across the whole study: The authors proposed that each seasonal influenza vaccination may bring in only a limited number of new T cells.

The CDR1 and CDR2 encoded by the germline V gene (reference sequence) are DFQATT and SNEGSKA. The cysteine opens and the phenylalanine closes a CDR3 of 13 amino acids. The read is trimmed to its CDR3 DNA, 39 bases read in frame from base 1. The germline ends are 8 bases apart after V is trimmed by 6 bases and J by 0 bases. The rearranged chain carries TRBV20-1 and TRBJ1-4; the D gene cannot be named for sure. This sequence originates from a man aged 50 to 60 who received an inactivated influenza vaccine. Donor details come from another sample of the same person, matched by shared clones. Source: PBMCs from blood, taken around 14 days before vaccination. The CDR3 corresponds to CSATTPTNEKLFF. The nucleotide sequence is TGCAGTGCCACGACACCAACTAATGAAAAACTGTTTTTT.